This T cell receptor beta chain was identified during a study of blood T cell repertoires in COVID-19. Study background: Samples representing acute and convalescent COVID-19 were sourced from the United States, Italy and Spain.

The study drew participants aged about 18 to 90 years from under 30 US areas. Participants had their cohort set by participant-reported clinical history. Recovered status in Cohort 3 required two negative PCRs, clearance, or symptom resolution. The CDR3 length is 14 residues. J gave up 6 bases and V 5 bases, and 8 bases lay outside the gene matches. CDR1 and CDR2 from the germline V gene are SGHRS and YFSETQ. Data came from immunoSEQ multiplex PCR; TCRdb stores just in-frame clones and leaves some out. The table records roughly 370,000 clones, more than 75% of them present only once. Sequenced material: PBMCs or T cells enriched from blood (not recorded which). The genes are TRBV5-1 and TRBJ2-7, with TRBD1 matching 10 bases. The clonotype originates from a woman aged 45-65 years who had recovered from COVID-19. CDR3 DNA: TGCGCCAGCAGGGACGGGACAGGGGCTGGCGAGCAGTACTTC. Translated, it gives CASRDGTGAGEQYF.